This T cell receptor beta chain is from a study of T cell responses to AZD1222 COVID-19 vaccine. The V gene's germline CDR1 is LNHDA and CDR2 SQIVND (reference sequence). CDR3 length: 12 residues. V dropped 6 bases and J dropped 4; count of bases not matched to a gene: 0. The table came from immunoSEQ multiplex PCR; TCRdb's copy has only in-frame clones and leaves some out. The sample contains some 86,000 clones, 80% of which appear only once. Concerning this clone: The antigen remains undetermined.

Points from the study as a whole: Donors were largely white British and mainly female; clonal diversity was possibly underestimated.

Sequenced material: peripheral blood, taken on day 0 of AZD1222 vaccination. The chain is built from TRBV19 and TRBJ2-5; 9 positions match TRBD1. The sequence was collected from an adult in good health. The CDR3 DNA follows: TGTGCCAGTAGGGACAGGGGAGAGACCCAGTACTTC. Its translation: CASRDRGETQYF.